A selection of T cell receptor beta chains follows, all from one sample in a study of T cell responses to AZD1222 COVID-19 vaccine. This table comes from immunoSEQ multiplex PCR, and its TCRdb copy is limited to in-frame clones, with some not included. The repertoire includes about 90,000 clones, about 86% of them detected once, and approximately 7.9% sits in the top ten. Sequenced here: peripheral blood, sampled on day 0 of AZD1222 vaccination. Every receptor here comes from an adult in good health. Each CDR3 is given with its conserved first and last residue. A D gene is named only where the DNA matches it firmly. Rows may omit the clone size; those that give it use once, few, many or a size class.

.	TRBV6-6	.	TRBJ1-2	TGTGCCAGCAGTTACTCAGGACAGACCGATGGCTACACCTTC	CASSYSGQTDGYTF
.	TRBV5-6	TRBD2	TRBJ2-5	TGTGCCAGCAGCTTGGGGAGCGGGAGTTTGGAGACCCAGTACTTC	CASSLGSGSLETQYF
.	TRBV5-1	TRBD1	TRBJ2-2	TGCGCCAGCAGCCCCGGACAGGTCGGGGAGCTGTTTTTT	CASSPGQVGELFF
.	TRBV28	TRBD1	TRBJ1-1	TGTGCCAGCAGGTCGGGACAGGTGAGAGGGACTGAAGCTTTCTTT	CASRSGQVRGTEAFF
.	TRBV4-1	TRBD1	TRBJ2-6	TGCGCCAGTGGGGGACAGGGGGTTCTTGGGGCCAACGTCCTGACTTTC	CASGGQGVLGANVLTF
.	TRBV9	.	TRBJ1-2	TGTGCCAGCAGCGTCCGACAGGACTATGGCTACACCTTC	CASSVRQDYGYTF
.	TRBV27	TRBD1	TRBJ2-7	TGTGCCAGCAGTTTGTTCTCCACCGGGACAGGGGTTTCCTACGAGCAGTACTTC	CASSLFSTGTGVSYEQYF
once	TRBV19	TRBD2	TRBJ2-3	TGTGCCAGTAACCAGCGGGAGGGCCTGAATACGCAGTATTTT	CASNQREGLNTQYF
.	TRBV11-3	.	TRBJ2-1	TGTGCCAGCAGCTTAGAAGGTATTCGGTCCTACAATGAGCAGTTCTTC	CASSLEGIRSYNEQFF
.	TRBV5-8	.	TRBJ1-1	TGTGCCAGCAGCCTAAGGCTGAACACTGAAGCTTTCTTT	CASSLRLNTEAFF
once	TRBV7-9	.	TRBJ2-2	TGTGCCAGCAGCTTGCCGGGATCGAACACCGGGGAGCTGTTTTTT	CASSLPGSNTGELFF
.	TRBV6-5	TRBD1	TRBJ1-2	TGTGCCAGCAGCACTTCCGGGACAGGGAACCGCTACACCTTC	CASSTSGTGNRYTF
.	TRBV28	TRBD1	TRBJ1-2	TGTGCCAGCAGTTTCTTGGACAGGGGAAACTATGGCTACACCTTC	CASSFLDRGNYGYTF
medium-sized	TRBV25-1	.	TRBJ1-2	TGTGCCAGCAGTCTAGGGACTAACTATGGCTACACCTTC	CASSLGTNYGYTF
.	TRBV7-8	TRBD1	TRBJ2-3	TGTGCCAGCAGCTTAGTGGCAGGGGGCGACACAGATACGCAGTATTTT	CASSLVAGGDTDTQYF
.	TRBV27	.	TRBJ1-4	TGTGCCAGCAGTAACTTGCGCCAGGGGGAAAAACTGTTTTTT	CASSNLRQGEKLFF
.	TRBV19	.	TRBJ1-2	TGTGCCAGCGTGGCTAGGGATCGCCTCGCGGATGGCTACACCTTC	CASVARDRLADGYTF
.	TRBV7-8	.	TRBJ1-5	TGTGCCAGCAGCCCCACGAGGGGTGAGGTTCAGCCCCAGCATTTT	CASSPTRGEVQPQHF
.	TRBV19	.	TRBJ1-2	TGTGCCAGTAGTATGGGTGGCGGCTACACCTTC	CASSMGGGYTF
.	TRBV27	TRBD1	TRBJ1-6	TGTGCCAGCAGTTTAACAGGGGACACGCACTGGTCACCCCTCCACTTT	CASSLTGDTHWSPLHF
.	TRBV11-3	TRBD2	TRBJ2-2	TGTGCCAGCAGCTCGACCGGGACTAGCGTCGCGAACACCGGGGAGCTGTTTTTT	CASSSTGTSVANTGELFF
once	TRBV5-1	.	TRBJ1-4	TGCGCCAGCAGCACCCTGGACAGTAATGAAAAACTGTTTTTT	CASSTLDSNEKLFF
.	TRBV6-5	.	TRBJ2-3	TGTGCCAGCACCCCACTAGCTGCTAGCACAGATACGCAGTATTTT	CASTPLAASTDTQYF
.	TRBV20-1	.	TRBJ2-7	TGCAGTGCTAGCACAGGGCCTAGGAAGTACTTC	CSASTGPRKYF
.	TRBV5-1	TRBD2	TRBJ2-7	TGCGCCAGCAGGTCGGGAGGGGGCTCCTACGAGCAGTACTTC	CASRSGGGSYEQYF
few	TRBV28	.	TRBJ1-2	TGTGCCAGCAGTCTGGAGGGCTATGGCTACACCTTC	CASSLEGYGYTF
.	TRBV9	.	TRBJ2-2	TGTGCCAGCAGCGTAGATTCTTCCGGGGAGCTGTTTTTT	CASSVDSSGELFF
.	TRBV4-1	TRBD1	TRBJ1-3	TGCGCCAGCAGCGTCAGACAGGGGGCTGGAAACACCATATATTTT	CASSVRQGAGNTIYF
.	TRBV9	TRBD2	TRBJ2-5	TGTGCCAGCAGCGTGGGACTAGCGGGAGAGACCCAGTACTTC	CASSVGLAGETQYF
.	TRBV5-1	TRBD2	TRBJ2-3	TGCGCCAGCAGCTTGGGCGGCGGGGGATCCGCAGATACGCAGTATTTT	CASSLGGGGSADTQYF
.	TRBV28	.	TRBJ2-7	TGTGCCAGCAGTTTAATAGGGAATACCCACGAGCAGTACTTC	CASSLIGNTHEQYF
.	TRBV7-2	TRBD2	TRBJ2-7	TGTGCCAGCAGCCCGGTCGCGGGAGACGCGGGGAGCTCCTACGAGCAGTACTTC	CASSPVAGDAGSSYEQYF
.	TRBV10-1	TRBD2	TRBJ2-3	TGCGCCAGCAGTAGACCCGGACTAGCGGGAGTCTCAGATACGCAGTATTTT	CASSRPGLAGVSDTQYF
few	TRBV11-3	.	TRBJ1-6	TGTGCCAGCTCCCTAAATTCACCCCTCCACTTT	CASSLNSPLHF
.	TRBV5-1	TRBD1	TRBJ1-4	TGCGCCAGCAAGCGGGACAGCGATGAAAAACTGTTTTTT	CASKRDSDEKLFF
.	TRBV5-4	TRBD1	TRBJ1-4	TGTGCCAGCAGCCCGACAGGGTCTAATGAAAAACTGTTTTTT	CASSPTGSNEKLFF
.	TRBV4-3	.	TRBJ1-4	TGCGCCAGCAGCCAGTTGGCAGGGCCTAATGAAAAACTGTTTTTT	CASSQLAGPNEKLFF
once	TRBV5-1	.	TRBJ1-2	TGCGCCAGCAGCTTCAGTGCTGACTATGGCTACACCTTC	CASSFSADYGYTF
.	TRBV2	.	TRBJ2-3	TGTGCCAGCAGTACAGGGCCAGATACGCAGTATTTT	CASSTGPDTQYF
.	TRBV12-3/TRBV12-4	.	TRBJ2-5	TGTGCCAGCAGTTTAACAGGCGAGACCCAGTACTTC	CASSLTGETQYF
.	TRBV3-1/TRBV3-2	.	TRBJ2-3	TGTGCCAGCAGCGGGACGGGGACAGATACGCAGTATTTT	CASSGTGTDTQYF
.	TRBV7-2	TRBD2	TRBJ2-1	TGTGCCAGCAGCTTAGATCTCCTAGCGGGGTTAAATGAGCAGTTCTTC	CASSLDLLAGLNEQFF